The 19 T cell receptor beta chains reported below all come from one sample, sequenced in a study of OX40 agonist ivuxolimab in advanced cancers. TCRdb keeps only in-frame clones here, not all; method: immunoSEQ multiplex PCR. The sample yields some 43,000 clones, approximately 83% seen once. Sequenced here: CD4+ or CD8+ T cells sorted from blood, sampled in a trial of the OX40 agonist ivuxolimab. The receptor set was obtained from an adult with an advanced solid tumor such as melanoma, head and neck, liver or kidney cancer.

The CDR3 protein is CASRVSVDNYGYTF. In nucleotides, the CDR3 is TGCGCCAGCAGAGTAAGCGTCGACAACTATGGCTACACCTTC. This chain links TRBV5-1 with TRBJ1-2, with no clear D. CDR3 length: 14 residues. The germline gives CDR1 SGHRS, CDR2 YFSETQ. Trimming took 5 bases from V and 2 from J, leaving 13 bases between them.

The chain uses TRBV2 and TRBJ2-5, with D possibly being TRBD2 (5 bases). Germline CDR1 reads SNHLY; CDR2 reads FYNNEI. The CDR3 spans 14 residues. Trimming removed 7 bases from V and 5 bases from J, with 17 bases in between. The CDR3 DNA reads TGTGCCAGCACCCCCTCCGGACTTTGGGAGACCCAGTACTTC. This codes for CASTPSGLWETQYF.

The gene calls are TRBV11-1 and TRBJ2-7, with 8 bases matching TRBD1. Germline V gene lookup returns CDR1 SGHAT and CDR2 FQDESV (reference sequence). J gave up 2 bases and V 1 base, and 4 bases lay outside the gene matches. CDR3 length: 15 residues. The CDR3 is CASSLGTGFTYEQYF. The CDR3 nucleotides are TGTGCCAGCAGCTTAGGGACAGGGTTTACCTACGAGCAGTACTTC.

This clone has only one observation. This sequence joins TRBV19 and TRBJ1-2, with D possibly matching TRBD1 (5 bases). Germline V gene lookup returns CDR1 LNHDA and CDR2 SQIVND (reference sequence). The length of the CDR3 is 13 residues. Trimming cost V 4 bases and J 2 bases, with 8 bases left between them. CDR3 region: CASSRGHNYGYTF. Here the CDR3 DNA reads TGTGCCAGTAGTAGGGGCCACAACTATGGCTACACCTTC. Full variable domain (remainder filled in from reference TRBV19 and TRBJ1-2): DGGITQSPKYLFRKEGQNVTLSCEQNLNHDAMYWYRQDPGQGLRLIYYSQIVNDFQKGDIAEGYSVSREKKESFPLTVTSAQKNPTAFYLCASSRGHNYGYTFGSGTRLTVV.

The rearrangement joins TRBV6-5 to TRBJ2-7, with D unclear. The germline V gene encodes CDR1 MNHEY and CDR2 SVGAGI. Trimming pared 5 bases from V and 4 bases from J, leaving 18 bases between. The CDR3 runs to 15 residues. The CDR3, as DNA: TGTGCCAGCAGTCCCCATTCCCCTCGAGTATACGAGCAGTACTTC. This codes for CASSPHSPRVYEQYF.

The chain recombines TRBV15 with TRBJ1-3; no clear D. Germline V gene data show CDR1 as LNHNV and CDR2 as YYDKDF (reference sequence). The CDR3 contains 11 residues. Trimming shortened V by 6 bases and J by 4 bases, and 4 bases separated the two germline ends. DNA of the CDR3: TGTGCCACCAGGAGGGGAAACACCATATATTTT. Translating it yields CATRRGNTIYF.

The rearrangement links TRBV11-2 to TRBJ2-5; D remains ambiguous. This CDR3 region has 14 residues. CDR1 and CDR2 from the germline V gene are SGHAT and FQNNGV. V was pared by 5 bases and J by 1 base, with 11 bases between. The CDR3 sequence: CASSLRRSQETQYF. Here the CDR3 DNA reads TGTGCCAGCAGCCTACGACGGAGCCAAGAGACCCAGTACTTC.

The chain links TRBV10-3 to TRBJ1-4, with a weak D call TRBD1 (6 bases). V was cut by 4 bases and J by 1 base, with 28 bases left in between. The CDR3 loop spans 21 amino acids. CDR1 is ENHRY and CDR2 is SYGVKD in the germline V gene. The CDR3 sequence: CAISAFFPRGARLGTNEKLFF. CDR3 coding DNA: TGTGCCATCAGTGCATTTTTCCCGCGGGGGGCGAGGTTAGGAACTAATGAAAAACTGTTTTTT.

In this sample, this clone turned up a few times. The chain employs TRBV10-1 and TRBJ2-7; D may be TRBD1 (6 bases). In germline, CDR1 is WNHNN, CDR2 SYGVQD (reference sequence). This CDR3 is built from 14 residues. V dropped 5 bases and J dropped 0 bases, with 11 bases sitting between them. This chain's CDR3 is CASSRDISSYEQYF. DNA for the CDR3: TGCGCCAGCAGTCGGGACATCAGCTCCTACGAGCAGTACTTC.

Here the CDR3 DNA reads TGTGCCAGCCTACAGGGTCCCAGACCTGAAGCTTTCTTT. Translated: CASLQGPRPEAFF. This chain uses TRBV19 with TRBJ1-1, with D maybe TRBD1 (6 bases). V lost 9 bases and J lost 6, with 17 bases in between. Germline CDR1 LNHDA, CDR2 SQIVND (reference sequence). There are 13 residues in the CDR3. Full variable domain (remainder filled in from reference TRBV19 and TRBJ1-1): DGGITQSPKYLFRKEGQNVTLSCEQNLNHDAMYWYRQDPGQGLRLIYYSQIVNDFQKGDIAEGYSVSREKKESFPLTVTSAQKNPTAFYLCASLQGPRPEAFFGQGTRLTVV.

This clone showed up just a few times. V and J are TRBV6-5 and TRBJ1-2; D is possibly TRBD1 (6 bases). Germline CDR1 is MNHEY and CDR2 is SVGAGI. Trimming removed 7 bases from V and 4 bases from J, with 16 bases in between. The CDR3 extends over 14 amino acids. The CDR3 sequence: CASKGGAGGYGYTF. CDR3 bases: TGTGCCAGCAAGGGGGGGGCGGGTGGCTATGGCTACACCTTC.

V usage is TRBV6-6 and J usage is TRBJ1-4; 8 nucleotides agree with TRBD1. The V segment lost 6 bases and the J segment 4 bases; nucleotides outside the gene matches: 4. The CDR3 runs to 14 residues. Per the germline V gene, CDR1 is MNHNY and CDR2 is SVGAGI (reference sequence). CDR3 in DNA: TGTGCCAGCAGAGACAGGGGCGATAATGAAAAACTGTTTTTT. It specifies CASRDRGDNEKLFF.

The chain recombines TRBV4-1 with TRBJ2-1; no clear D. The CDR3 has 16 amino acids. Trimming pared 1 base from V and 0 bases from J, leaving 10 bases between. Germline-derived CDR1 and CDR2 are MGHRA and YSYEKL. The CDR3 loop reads CASSQAFESSYNEQFF. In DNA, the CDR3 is TGCGCCAGCAGCCAAGCCTTTGAGAGCTCCTACAATGAGCAGTTCTTC.

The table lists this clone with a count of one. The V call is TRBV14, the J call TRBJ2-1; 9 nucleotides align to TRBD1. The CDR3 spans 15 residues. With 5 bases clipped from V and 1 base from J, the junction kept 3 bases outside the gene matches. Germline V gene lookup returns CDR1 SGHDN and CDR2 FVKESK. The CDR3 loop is CASSNRGLSYNEQFF. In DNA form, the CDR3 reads TGTGCCAGCAGCAACAGGGGGCTTTCCTACAATGAGCAGTTCTTC.

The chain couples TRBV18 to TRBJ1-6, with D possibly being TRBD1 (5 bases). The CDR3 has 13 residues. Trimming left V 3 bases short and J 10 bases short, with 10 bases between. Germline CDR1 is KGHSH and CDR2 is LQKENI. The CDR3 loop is CASSPGGPSPLHF. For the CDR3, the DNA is TGTGCCAGCTCACCCGGGGGACCATCACCCCTCCACTTT. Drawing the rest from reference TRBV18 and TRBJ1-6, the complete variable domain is NAGVMQNPRHLVRRRGQEARLRCSPMKGHSHVYWYRQLPEEGLKFMVYLQKENIIDESGMPKERFSAEFPKEGPSILRIQQVVRGDSAAYFCASSPGGPSPLHFGNGTRLTVT.

CDR3 in DNA: TGTGCCAGTAGTATACTGGGCAGGAGTAATGAAAAACTGTTTTTT. This codes for CASSILGRSNEKLFF. The J gene is TRBJ1-4, the V gene TRBV19; D uncertain. Germline V gene lookup returns CDR1 LNHDA and CDR2 SQIVND (reference sequence). Trimming cost V 2 bases and J 4 bases, with 11 bases left between them. CDR3 length: 15 residues. Filled out from reference TRBV19 and TRBJ1-4, the complete variable domain reads DGGITQSPKYLFRKEGQNVTLSCEQNLNHDAMYWYRQDPGQGLRLIYYSQIVNDFQKGDIAEGYSVSREKKESFPLTVTSAQKNPTAFYLCASSILGRSNEKLFFGSGTQLSVL.

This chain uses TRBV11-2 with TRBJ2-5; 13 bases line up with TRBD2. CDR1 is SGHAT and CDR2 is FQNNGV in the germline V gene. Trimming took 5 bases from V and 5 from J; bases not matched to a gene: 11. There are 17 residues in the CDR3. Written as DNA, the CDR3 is TGTGCCAGCAGCCCCGGGACTAGCGGGAAGGTCCGGGAGACCCAGTACTTC. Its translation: CASSPGTSGKVRETQYF. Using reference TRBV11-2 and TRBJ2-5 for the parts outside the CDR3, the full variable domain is EAGVAQSPRYKIIEKRQSVAFWCNPISGHATLYWYQQILGQGPKLLIQFQNNGVVDDSQLPKDRFSAERLKGVDSTLKIQPAKLEDSAVYLCASSPGTSGKVRETQYFGPGTRLLVL.

CDR3 DNA: TGTGCCAGCAGCTTAGGGTCGGGGGGGATAGATACGCAGTATTTT. It translates to CASSLGSGGIDTQYF. The chain links TRBV7-9 to TRBJ2-3; TRBD2 agrees at 8 bases. The J segment lost 5 bases and the V segment lost 1 base, leaving 5 bases of the junction unmatched. Germline V gene lookup returns CDR1 SEHNR and CDR2 FQNEAQ (reference sequence). This CDR3 has 15 residues.

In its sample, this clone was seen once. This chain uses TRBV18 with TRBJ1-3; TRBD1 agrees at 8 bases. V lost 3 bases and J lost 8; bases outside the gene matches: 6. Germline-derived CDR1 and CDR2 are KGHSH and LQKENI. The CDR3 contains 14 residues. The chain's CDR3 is CASSPDRGGDTIYF. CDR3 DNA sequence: TGTGCCAGCTCACCCGACAGGGGCGGCGACACCATATATTTT. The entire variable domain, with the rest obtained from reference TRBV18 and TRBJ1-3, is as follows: NAGVMQNPRHLVRRRGQEARLRCSPMKGHSHVYWYRQLPEEGLKFMVYLQKENIIDESGMPKERFSAEFPKEGPSILRIQQVVRGDSAAYFCASSPDRGGDTIYFGEGSWLTVV.